The 5 T cell receptor beta chains in this list originate from one sample, sequenced in a study of shared clonotypes between healthy human individuals (TCRdb year 2020). The library was generated by the immunoSEQ multiplex PCR assay. Not all clones reach the TCRdb copy of this immuneACCESS table, which keeps in-frame sequences only. Checked studies attribute under half of the gap to unresolved V genes and leave the rest unexplained. Across this sample there are more than 2,000,000 clones, with 90% to 95% seen only once. Around 0.14% of the sample is taken by the ten largest. The sample consisted of naive CD4+ T cells sorted from blood. The cell subset or site label, as the study defines it: CD45RA+ positively selected. The receptors originated from a man aged 18 to 30 in good health.

The V and J genes are TRBV7-3 and TRBJ2-3; 9 bases match TRBD2. The trim removed 5 bases at V and 0 bases at J, leaving 3 bases unmatched. In germline, CDR1 is SGHTA, CDR2 FQGTGA. This CDR3 comprises 15 residues. CDR3 DNA: TGTGCCAGCAGCCTAGCGGGGACGAGCACAGATACGCAGTATTTT. Translating gives CASSLAGTSTDTQYF.

This clone was observed once. This sample also contains other DNA sequences that code for the same CDR3. This chain connects TRBV18 to TRBJ2-7; D not certain. CDR1 is KGHSH, CDR2 LQKENI, per germline. The CDR3 sequence is 13 residues long. Trimming removed 2 bases from V and 2 bases from J, with 7 bases in between. CDR3 loop: CASSPLTAYEQYF. Written as DNA, the CDR3 is TGTGCCAGCTCACCATTAACAGCCTACGAGCAGTACTTC.

This chain joins TRBV28 and TRBJ2-1; D perhaps matches TRBD2 (6 bases). Trimming took 4 bases from V and 1 from J, leaving 14 bases between them. Looked up from germline, CDR1 is MDHEN and CDR2 is SYDVKM. The CDR3 length is 16 residues. The CDR3 coding sequence is TGTGCCAGCAGTTCCTTCGGGCGGGGTTCCTACAATGAGCAGTTCTTC. Translation gives CASSSFGRGSYNEQFF.

The CDR3: CASSLAGLAVPGELFF. The CDR3 DNA reads TGTGCCAGCAGCTTAGCCGGACTAGCGGTCCCCGGGGAGCTGTTTTTT. V usage is TRBV7-8 and J usage is TRBJ2-2; 10 bases fit TRBD2. V lost 0 bases, J lost 6 bases, and 4 bases stayed unmatched. The CDR3 has 16 amino acids. Germline CDR1 reads SGHVS; CDR2 reads FQNEAQ.

V usage is TRBV28 and J usage is TRBJ2-2; D may match TRBD1 or TRBD2 (6 bases each). CDR1 and CDR2 from the germline V gene are MDHEN and SYDVKM. CDR3 length: 12 amino acids. The V and J ends lost 7 bases and 7 bases respectively, with 10 bases between them. CDR3 sequence: CASTGGGGELFF. Here the CDR3 DNA reads TGTGCCAGCACCGGAGGGGGCGGGGAGCTGTTTTTT.